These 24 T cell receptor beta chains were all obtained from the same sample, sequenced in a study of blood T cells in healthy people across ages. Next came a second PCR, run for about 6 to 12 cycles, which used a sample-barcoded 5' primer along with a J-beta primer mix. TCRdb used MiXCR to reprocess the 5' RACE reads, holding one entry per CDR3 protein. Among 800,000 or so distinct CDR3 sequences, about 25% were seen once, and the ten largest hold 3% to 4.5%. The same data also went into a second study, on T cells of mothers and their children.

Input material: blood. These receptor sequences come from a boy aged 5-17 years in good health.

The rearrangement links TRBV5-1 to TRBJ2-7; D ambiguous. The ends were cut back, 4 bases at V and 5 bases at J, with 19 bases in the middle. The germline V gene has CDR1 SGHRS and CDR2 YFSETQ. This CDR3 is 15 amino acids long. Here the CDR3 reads CASSLPDPRTHEQYF. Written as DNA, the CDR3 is TGCGCCAGCAGCCTGCCGGACCCCAGAACCCACGAGCAGTACTTC.

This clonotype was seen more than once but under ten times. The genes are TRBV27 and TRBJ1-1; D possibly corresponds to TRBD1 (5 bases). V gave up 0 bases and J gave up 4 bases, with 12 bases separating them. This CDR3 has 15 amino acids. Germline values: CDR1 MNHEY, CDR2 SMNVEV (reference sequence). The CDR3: CASSLSFQGGTEAFF. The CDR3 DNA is TGTGCCAGCAGTTTATCGTTTCAGGGCGGCACTGAAGCTTTCTTT.

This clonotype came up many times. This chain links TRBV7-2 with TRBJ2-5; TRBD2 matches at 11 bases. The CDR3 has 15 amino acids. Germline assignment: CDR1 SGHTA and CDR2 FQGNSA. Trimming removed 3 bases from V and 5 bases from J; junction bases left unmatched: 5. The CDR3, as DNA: TGTGCCAGCAGCTTTAGCGGGGGGGCGACGGAGACCCAGTACTTC. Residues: CASSFSGGATETQYF.

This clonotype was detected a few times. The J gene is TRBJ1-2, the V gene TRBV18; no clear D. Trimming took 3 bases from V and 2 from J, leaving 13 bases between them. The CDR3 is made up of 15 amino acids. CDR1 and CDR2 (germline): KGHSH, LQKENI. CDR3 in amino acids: CASSPRGAVNYGYTF. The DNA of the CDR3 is TGTGCCAGCTCACCGCGAGGAGCTGTGAACTATGGCTACACCTTC. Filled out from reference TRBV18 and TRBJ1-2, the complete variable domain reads NAGVMQNPRHLVRRRGQEARLRCSPMKGHSHVYWYRQLPEEGLKFMVYLQKENIIDESGMPKERFSAEFPKEGPSILRIQQVVRGDSAAYFCASSPRGAVNYGYTFGSGTRLTVV.

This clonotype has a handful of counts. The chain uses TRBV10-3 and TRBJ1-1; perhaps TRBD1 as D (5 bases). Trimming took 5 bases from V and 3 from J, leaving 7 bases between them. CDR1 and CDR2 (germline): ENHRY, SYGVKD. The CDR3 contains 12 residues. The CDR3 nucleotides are TGTGCCATCAGTCCCAGGGACACTGAAGCTTTCTTT. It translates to CAISPRDTEAFF.

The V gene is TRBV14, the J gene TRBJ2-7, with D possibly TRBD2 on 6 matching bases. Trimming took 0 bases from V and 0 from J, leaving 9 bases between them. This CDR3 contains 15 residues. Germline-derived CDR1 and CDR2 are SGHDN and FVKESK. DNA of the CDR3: TGTGCCAGCAGCCAAGAAATCGGGAGCTCCTACGAGCAGTACTTC. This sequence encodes CASSQEIGSSYEQYF.

The CDR3 DNA reads as TGCGCCAGCAGCCAAGATGGGACAGCCTACGAGCAGTACTTC. Translated: CASSQDGTAYEQYF. The chain links TRBV4-1 to TRBJ2-7; 7 positions agree with TRBD1. CDR1 MGHRA and CDR2 YSYEKL come from the germline V gene. The CDR3 contains 14 residues. V gave up 0 bases and J gave up 2 bases; unmatched junction bases: 1.

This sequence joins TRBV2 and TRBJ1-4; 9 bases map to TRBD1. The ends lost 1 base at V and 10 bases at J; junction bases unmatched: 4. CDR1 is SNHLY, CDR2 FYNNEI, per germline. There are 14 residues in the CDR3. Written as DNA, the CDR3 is TGTGCCAGCAGTGAAGACAGGGGGCAGAGAAAACTGTTTTTT. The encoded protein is CASSEDRGQRKLFF.

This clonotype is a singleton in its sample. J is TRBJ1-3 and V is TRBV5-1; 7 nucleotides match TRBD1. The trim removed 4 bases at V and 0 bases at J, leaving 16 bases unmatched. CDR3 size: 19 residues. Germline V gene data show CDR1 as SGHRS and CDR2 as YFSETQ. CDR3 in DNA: TGCGCCAGCAGCCTGGGACAGACGGTATATGGAAGCTCTGGAAACACCATATATTTT. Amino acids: CASSLGQTVYGSSGNTIYF.

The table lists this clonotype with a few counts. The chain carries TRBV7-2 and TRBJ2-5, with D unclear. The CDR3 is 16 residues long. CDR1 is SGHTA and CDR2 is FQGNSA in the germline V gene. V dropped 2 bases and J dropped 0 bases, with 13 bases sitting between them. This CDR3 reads CASSLRDSLYQETQYF. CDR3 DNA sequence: TGTGCCAGCAGCTTACGCGATTCATTGTACCAAGAGACCCAGTACTTC.

The CDR3 nucleotides read TGTGCTAACAGCCCAGGACTAGCCCCCAACGTCCTGACTTTC. As protein: CANSPGLAPNVLTF. The chain has TRBV7-7 and TRBJ2-6; 8 bases map to TRBD2. There are 14 residues in the CDR3. The V gene's germline CDR1 is SSHAT and CDR2 FNYEAQ (reference sequence).

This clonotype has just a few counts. The CDR3 nucleotides are TGCAGTGCTAGATCTTTGACAGTCCGTAGCTCCTACGAGCAGTACTTC. This gives the protein CSARSLTVRSSYEQYF. V usage is TRBV20-1 and J usage is TRBJ2-7, with a possible D match to TRBD1 (5 bases). Trimming removed 2 bases from V and 0 bases from J, with 17 bases in between. This CDR3 is built from 16 residues. Germline lookup yields CDR1 DFQATT and CDR2 SNEGSKA (reference sequence).

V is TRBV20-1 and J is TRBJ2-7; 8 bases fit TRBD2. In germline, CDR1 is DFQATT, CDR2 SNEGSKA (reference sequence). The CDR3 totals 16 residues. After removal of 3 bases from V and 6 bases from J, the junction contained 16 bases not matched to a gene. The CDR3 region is CSARGGAGVFLSEQYF. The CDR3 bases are TGCAGTGCTAGGGGCGGAGCGGGGGTATTCCTATCCGAGCAGTACTTC.

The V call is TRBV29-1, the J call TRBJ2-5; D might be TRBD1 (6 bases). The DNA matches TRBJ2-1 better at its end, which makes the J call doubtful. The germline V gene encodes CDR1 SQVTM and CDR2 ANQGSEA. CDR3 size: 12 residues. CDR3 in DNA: TGCAGCGTCCGGACAGCGTTCACTGAGCAGTTCTTC. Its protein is CSVRTAFTEQFF.

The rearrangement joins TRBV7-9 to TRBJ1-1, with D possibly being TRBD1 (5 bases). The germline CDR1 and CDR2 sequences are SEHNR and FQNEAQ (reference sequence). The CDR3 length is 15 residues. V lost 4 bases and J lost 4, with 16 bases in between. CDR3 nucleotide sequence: TGTGCCAGCAGCTCCGTTCCGGGGGTAGCCACTGAAGCTTTCTTT. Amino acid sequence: CASSSVPGVATEAFF.

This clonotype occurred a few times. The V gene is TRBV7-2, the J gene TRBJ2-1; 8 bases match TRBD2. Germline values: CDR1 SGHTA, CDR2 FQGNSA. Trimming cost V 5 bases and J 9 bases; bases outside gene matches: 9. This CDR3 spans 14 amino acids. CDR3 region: CASSPGLAETEQFF. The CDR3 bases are TGTGCCAGCAGCCCTGGACTAGCAGAAACTGAGCAGTTCTTC.

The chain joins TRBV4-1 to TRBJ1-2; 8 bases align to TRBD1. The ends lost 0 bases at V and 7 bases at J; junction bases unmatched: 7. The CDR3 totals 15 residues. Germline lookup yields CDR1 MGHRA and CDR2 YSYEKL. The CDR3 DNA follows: TGCGCCAGCAGCCAAGAACTTCAGGGGGCTGCTGGCTACACCTTC. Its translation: CASSQELQGAAGYTF.

CDR3 residues: CASSTPAGFEQPQHF. DNA of the CDR3: TGTGCCAGCAGTACCCCGGCAGGGTTTGAACAGCCCCAGCATTTT. The rearrangement uses TRBV28 and TRBJ1-5; maybe TRBD1 (5 bases). This CDR3 comprises 15 residues. In germline, CDR1 is MDHEN, CDR2 SYDVKM. V lost 5 bases and J 7 bases, leaving 18 bases between the germline ends.

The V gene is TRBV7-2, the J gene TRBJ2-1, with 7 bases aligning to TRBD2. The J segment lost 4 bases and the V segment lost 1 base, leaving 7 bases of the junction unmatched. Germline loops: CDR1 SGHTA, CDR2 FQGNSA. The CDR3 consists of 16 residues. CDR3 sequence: CASSLGTGGGYNEQFF. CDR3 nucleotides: TGTGCCAGCAGCTTAGGGACGGGGGGAGGATACAATGAGCAGTTCTTC.

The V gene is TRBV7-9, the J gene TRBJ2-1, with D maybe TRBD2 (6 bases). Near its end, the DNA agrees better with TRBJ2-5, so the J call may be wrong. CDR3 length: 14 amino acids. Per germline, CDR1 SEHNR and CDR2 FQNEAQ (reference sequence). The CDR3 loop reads CASRMSGPQETQYF. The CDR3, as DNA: TGTGCCAGCAGAATGAGCGGGCCCCAAGAGACCCAGTACTTC.

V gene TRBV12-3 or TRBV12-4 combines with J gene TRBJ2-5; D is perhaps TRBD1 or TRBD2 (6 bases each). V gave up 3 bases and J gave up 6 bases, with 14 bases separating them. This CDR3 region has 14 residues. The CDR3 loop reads CASSFTGARKTQYF. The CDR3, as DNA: TGTGCCAGCAGTTTCACGGGGGCTAGGAAGACCCAGTACTTC.

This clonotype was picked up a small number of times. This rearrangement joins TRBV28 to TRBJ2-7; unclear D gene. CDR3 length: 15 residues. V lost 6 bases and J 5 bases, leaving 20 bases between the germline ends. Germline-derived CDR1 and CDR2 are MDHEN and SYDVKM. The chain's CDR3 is CASRDEHEAANEQYF. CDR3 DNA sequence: TGTGCCAGCAGGGACGAGCATGAGGCGGCCAACGAGCAGTACTTC. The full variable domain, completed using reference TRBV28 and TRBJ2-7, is DVKVTQSSRYLVKRTGEKVFLECVQDMDHENMFWYRQDPGLGLRLIYFSYDVKMKEKGDIPEGYSVSREKKERFSLILESASTNQTSMYLCASRDEHEAANEQYFGPGTRLTVT.

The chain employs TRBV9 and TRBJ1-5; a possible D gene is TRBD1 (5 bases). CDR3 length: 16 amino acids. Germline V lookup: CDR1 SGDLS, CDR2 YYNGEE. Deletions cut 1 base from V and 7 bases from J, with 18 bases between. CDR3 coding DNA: TGTGCCAGCAGCGTACTGGACCGGGGCCCCAGACAGCCCCAGCATTTT. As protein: CASSVLDRGPRQPQHF.

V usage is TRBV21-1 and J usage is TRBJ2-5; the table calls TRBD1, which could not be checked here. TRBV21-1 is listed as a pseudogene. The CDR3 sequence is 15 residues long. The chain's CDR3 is CASSKRGSGIETQYF. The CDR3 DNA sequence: TGTGCCAGCAGCAAAAGGGGCAGCGGAATAGAGACCCAGTACTTC.